The T cell receptor (beta chain) described here comes from a study of T cell repertoires in cytomegalovirus infection. As for the study in general: TCR beta signatures that were public indicated CMV infection and matching HLA type. General study points: In two of eight donors, the top clonotype was HLA-C-restricted CMV-specific. The study identified carriers of CMV plus the relevant HLA from cumulative public TCR beta family frequency.

This CDR3 has 13 amino acids. V lost 8 bases, J lost 4 bases, and 15 bases lay in between. CDR1 and CDR2 (germline): MNHNY, SVGAGI (reference sequence). MiXCR, run by TCRdb on the reads, gives a single entry per CDR3 protein. The data hold some 560,000 distinct CDR3 sequences, with approximately 40% observed a single time. This clonotype has just a few counts. The antigen remains unidentified. The source of this sequence is a human donor in good health (CMV status not recorded). Some clones in this sample may be carry-over from other donors' samples. The chain is built from TRBV6-6 and TRBJ2-7; weak D call: TRBD1 (7 bases). Sequenced material: cultured PBMCs, taken from culture after CMV antigen stimulation. CDR3 DNA sequence: TGTGCCAGCGATTTCAGGGGGGCTTACGAGCAGTACTTC. Protein sequence: CASDFRGAYEQYF.